The 15 T cell receptor beta chains below come from one sample, sequenced in a study of cytotoxic CD8 clonotypes in ibrutinib-treated CLL. The data were produced by immunoSEQ multiplex PCR, yet TCRdb's version contains in-frame clones alone and is incomplete. The repertoire includes about 300,000 clones, 65% to 85% of them detected once, and about 5.3% sits in the top ten. The sequencing used PBMCs, collected at disease progression, from a patient treated with ibrutinib. These receptors were obtained from a human donor with chronic lymphocytic leukemia.

The chain carries TRBV11-2 and TRBJ2-1; no firm D call. This CDR3 contains 13 residues. The V gene's germline CDR1 is SGHAT and CDR2 FQNNGV. V was trimmed by 3 bases and J by 4 bases, leaving 7 bases between them. The CDR3 nucleotides are TGTGCCAGCAGCTTGGAGCTTTACAATGAGCAGTTCTTC. As protein: CASSLELYNEQFF.

This chain links TRBV6-5 with TRBJ2-3; D may be TRBD1 (6 bases). This CDR3 is built from 16 residues. V was shortened by 0 bases and J by 0 bases, with 10 bases between the two germline ends. Germline lookup yields CDR1 MNHEY and CDR2 SVGAGI. The CDR3 region has the DNA TGTGCCAGCAGTTACTCGCGACAGGATAGCACAGATACGCAGTATTTT. It encodes CASSYSRQDSTDTQYF.

The chain combines TRBV7-9 with TRBJ1-2, with a tentative D call TRBD1 (6 bases). There are 16 residues in the CDR3. Germline-derived CDR1 and CDR2 are SEHNR and FQNEAQ (reference sequence). Trimming shortened V by 4 bases and J by 1 base, and 16 bases separated the two germline ends. The CDR3 loop reads CASSSDRSHSNYGYTF. CDR3 nucleotides: TGTGCCAGCAGCTCGGACAGATCCCACAGTAACTATGGCTACACCTTC. The whole variable domain, filled in from reference TRBV7-9 and TRBJ1-2, reads DTGVSQNPRHKITKRGQNVTFRCDPISEHNRLYWYRQTLGQGPEFLTYFQNEAQLEKSRLLSDRFSAERPKGSFSTLEIQRTEQGDSAMYLCASSSDRSHSNYGYTFGSGTRLTVV.

This clone was seen just once. The rearrangement joins TRBV5-5 to TRBJ2-5; TRBD1 matches 8 bases. V dropped 6 bases and J dropped 4; count of bases not matched to a gene: 8. The CDR3 has 14 amino acids. CDR1 and CDR2 (germline): SGHKS, YYEKEE (reference sequence). CDR3 DNA: TGTGCCAGCATCCAAGGACAGGGCTTAGAGACCCAGTACTTC. Its translation is CASIQGQGLETQYF.

This clone was detected only once. The CDR3 DNA reads as TGTGCCAGCAGCGTAGGTCAGATTAACACCGGGGAGCTGTTTTTT. It translates to CASSVGQINTGELFF. The J gene is TRBJ2-2, the V gene TRBV9; D is ambiguous. Per germline, CDR1 SGDLS and CDR2 YYNGEE. Trimming left V 0 bases short and J 2 bases short, with 8 bases between. The CDR3 runs to 15 residues.

The gene calls are TRBV7-9 and TRBJ1-1, with 7 bases aligning to TRBD1. The CDR3 runs to 14 residues. V shed 0 bases and J 7 bases; nucleotides not matched to a gene: 5. Germline lookup yields CDR1 SEHNR and CDR2 FQNEAQ (reference sequence). In nucleotides, the CDR3 is TGTGCCAGCAGCTTAGCAGTCACAGGGGATGAAGCTTTCTTT. Amino acid sequence: CASSLAVTGDEAFF.

The chain is built from TRBV7-6 and TRBJ2-5, with 7 bases identical to TRBD2. This CDR3 is built from 14 residues. J lost 9 bases, V lost 5 bases, and 12 bases had no gene match. Germline V gene sequence: CDR1 SGHVS, CDR2 FNYEAQ. CDR3 in amino acids: CASSPLAAQESQYF. The CDR3 DNA is TGTGCCAGCAGCCCTCTAGCGGCTCAGGAGTCCCAGTACTTC.

The chain combines TRBV4-1 with TRBJ2-3, with D tentatively TRBD1 (7 bases). V lost 0 bases and J 4 bases, leaving 23 bases between the germline ends. This CDR3 is 19 amino acids long. In germline, CDR1 is MGHRA, CDR2 YSYEKL. The CDR3: CASSQESMTGRDRADTQYF. CDR3 DNA sequence: TGCGCCAGCAGCCAAGAATCCATGACAGGGCGGGATAGGGCAGATACGCAGTATTTT.

Here the CDR3 DNA reads TGTGCCAGCAGCGGCGGGAGCTCCTACGAGCAGTACTTC. Encoded protein: CASSGGSSYEQYF. The rearrangement links TRBV7-9 to TRBJ2-7, with 7 bases identical to TRBD2. The V segment lost 5 bases and the J segment 0 bases; nucleotides outside the gene matches: 1. The germline V gene has CDR1 SEHNR and CDR2 FQNEAQ (reference sequence). This CDR3 contains 13 residues.

The V gene is TRBV29-1, the J gene TRBJ2-7; D is unresolved. The CDR3 loop spans 12 amino acids. CDR1 and CDR2 from the germline V gene are SQVTM and ANQGSEA. Trimming shortened V by 7 bases and J by 2 bases, and 12 bases separated the two germline ends. The CDR3 coding sequence is TGCAGCGGGGGTGACGGTCCCTACGAGCAGTACTTC. It encodes CSGGDGPYEQYF.

V and J are TRBV5-1 and TRBJ1-2, with D perhaps matching TRBD1 (6 bases). Germline V gene sequence: CDR1 SGHRS, CDR2 YFSETQ. V lost 0 bases and J lost 4, with 19 bases in between. This CDR3 comprises 17 residues. CDR3 loop: CASSLVATGTRGYGYTF. CDR3 bases: TGCGCCAGCAGCTTGGTTGCCACGGGGACCAGGGGCTATGGCTACACCTTC.

The CDR3 nucleotides read TGCAGCGTGGAAATCCGGGGAACAACCTACGAGCAGTACTTC. It specifies CSVEIRGTTYEQYF. The V call is TRBV29-1, the J call TRBJ2-7, with D perhaps matching TRBD2 (5 bases). CDR1 SQVTM and CDR2 ANQGSEA come from the germline V gene. The CDR3 has 14 amino acids. With 6 bases removed from V and 2 bases from J, the gap between germline ends came to 17 bases.

This sequence joins TRBV7-3 and TRBJ2-3, with D perhaps matching TRBD1 or TRBD2 (5 bases each). The CDR3 has 15 residues. V lost 0 bases, J lost 5 bases, and 12 bases lay in between. The V gene's germline CDR1 is SGHTA and CDR2 FQGTGA. The CDR3 spells CASSLTSGTGDTQYF. CDR3 in DNA: TGTGCCAGCAGCTTAACGTCGGGGACGGGAGATACGCAGTATTTT.

The genes are TRBV5-1 and TRBJ1-1, with 8 nucleotides matching TRBD1. Trimming removed 1 base from V and 6 bases from J; junction bases left unmatched: 8. Per germline, CDR1 SGHRS and CDR2 YFSETQ. There are 15 residues in the CDR3. The CDR3 region is CASSLSRQGLPEAFF. DNA of the CDR3: TGCGCCAGCAGCTTGTCCCGACAGGGGCTGCCTGAAGCTTTCTTT.

The chain recombines TRBV7-6 with TRBJ1-2; 7 bases align to TRBD1. The V gene end was trimmed by 1 base and the J gene end by 2 bases; junction bases not matched to a gene: 1. Looked up from germline, CDR1 is SGHVS and CDR2 is FNYEAQ. This CDR3 is built from 14 residues. The DNA of the CDR3 is TGTGCCAGCAGCTTAGGGACAGGCAACTATGGCTACACCTTC. As protein: CASSLGTGNYGYTF.